The clone carrying this T cell receptor (beta chain) was observed once. Its antigen is unidentified. These data belong to a study of T cell responses to AZD1222 COVID-19 vaccine. Study-wide results and limits: White British ancestry dominated among donors, who included more females, and clonal diversity was possibly underestimated. Spike-wide coverage was observed for vaccine-associated CD4 TCRs, with dominant responses at 160-218 and 743-854. Only after the peak T cell response were repertoires sampled. Seropositive status at baseline applied to only a handful of AZD1222 recipients.

This table comes from immunoSEQ multiplex PCR, and its TCRdb copy is limited to in-frame clones, with some not included. The data hold just under 35,000 clones, with approximately 84% observed a single time. CDR1 and CDR2 (germline): SNHLY, FYNNEI. V lost 4 bases, J lost 2 bases, and 2 bases lay in between. This CDR3 comprises 11 residues. V usage is TRBV2 and J usage is TRBJ2-5; D remains unclear. The sequenced sample was peripheral blood, obtained 28 days after the second AZD1222 dose. The receptor was derived from an adult who received the AZD1222 COVID-19 vaccine. The CDR3 sequence: CASSVQETQYF. The DNA for the CDR3 is TGTGCCAGCAGTGTACAAGAGACCCAGTACTTC.